Described below is a single T cell receptor beta chain sequence and its context. The source of the sample is a study of blood T cell repertoires in COVID-19. At the level of the study: From T cells, B-cell-depleted T cells, or PBMCs came the material, which was cDNA or gDNA.

Repertoires were generated with immunoSEQ multiplex PCR, while TCRdb's copy carries only in-frame clones and drops some. The data contain over 150,000 clones, 80% to 85% of them seen just once; the ten biggest clones take up roughly 2.9%. After removal of 1 base from V and 5 bases from J, the junction contained 9 bases not matched to a gene. This CDR3 is built from 16 residues. The germline V gene has CDR1 SGHTA and CDR2 FQGNSA. The V call is TRBV7-2, the J call TRBJ1-2; 8 positions match TRBD1. The clonotype originates from a woman between 55 and 75 years old with acute or convalescent COVID-19. The material sequenced was peripheral blood. This CDR3 is CASSLESGRGRYGYTF. For the CDR3, the DNA is TGTGCCAGCAGCTTAGAATCAGGCAGGGGGCGGTATGGCTACACCTTC.